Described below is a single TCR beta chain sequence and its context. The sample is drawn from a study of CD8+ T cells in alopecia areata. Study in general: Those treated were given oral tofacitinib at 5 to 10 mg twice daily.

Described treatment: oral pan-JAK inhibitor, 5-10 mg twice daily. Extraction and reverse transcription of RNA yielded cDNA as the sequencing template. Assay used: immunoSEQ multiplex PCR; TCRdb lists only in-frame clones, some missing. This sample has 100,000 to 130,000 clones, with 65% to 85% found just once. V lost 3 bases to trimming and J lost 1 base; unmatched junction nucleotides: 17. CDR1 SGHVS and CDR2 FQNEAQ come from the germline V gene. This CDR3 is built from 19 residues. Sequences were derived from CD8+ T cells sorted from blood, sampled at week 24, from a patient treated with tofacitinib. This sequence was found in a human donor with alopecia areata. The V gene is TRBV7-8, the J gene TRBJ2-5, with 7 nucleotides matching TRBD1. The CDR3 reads CASSLRIRDRYQFQETQYF. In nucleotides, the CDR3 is TGTGCCAGCAGCTTGAGAATCCGGGACAGATATCAGTTCCAAGAGACCCAGTACTTC. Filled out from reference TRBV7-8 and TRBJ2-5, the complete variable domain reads GAGVSQSPRYKVAKRGQDVALRCDPISGHVSLFWYQQALGQGPEFLTYFQNEAQLDKSGLPSDRFFAERPEGSVSTLKIQRTQQEDSAVYLCASSLRIRDRYQFQETQYFGPGTRLLVL.